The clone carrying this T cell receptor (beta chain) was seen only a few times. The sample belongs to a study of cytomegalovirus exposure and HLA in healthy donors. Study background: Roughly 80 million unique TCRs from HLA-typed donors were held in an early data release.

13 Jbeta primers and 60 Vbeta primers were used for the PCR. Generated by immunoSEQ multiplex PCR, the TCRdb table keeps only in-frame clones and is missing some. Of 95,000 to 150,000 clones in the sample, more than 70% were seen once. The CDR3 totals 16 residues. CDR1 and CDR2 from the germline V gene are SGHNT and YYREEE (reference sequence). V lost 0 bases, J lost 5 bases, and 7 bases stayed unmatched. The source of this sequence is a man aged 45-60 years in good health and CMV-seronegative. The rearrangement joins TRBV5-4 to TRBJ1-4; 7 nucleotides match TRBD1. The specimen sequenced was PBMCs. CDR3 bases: TGTGCCAGCAGCTTGGAACCGGCAGGGGGAAATGAAAAACTGTTTTTT. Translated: CASSLEPAGGNEKLFF.